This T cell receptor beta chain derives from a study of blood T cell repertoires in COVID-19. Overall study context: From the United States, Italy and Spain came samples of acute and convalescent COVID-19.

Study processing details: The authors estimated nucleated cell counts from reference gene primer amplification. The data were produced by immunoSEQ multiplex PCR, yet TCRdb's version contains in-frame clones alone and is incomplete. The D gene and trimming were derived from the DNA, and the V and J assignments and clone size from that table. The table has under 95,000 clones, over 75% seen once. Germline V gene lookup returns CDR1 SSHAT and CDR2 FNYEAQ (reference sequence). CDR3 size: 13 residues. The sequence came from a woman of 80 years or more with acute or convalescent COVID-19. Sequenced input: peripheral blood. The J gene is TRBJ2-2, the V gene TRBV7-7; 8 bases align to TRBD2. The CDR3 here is CAIGLAFAGELFF. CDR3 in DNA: TGTGCTATAGGACTAGCCTTCGCCGGGGAGCTGTTTTTT.